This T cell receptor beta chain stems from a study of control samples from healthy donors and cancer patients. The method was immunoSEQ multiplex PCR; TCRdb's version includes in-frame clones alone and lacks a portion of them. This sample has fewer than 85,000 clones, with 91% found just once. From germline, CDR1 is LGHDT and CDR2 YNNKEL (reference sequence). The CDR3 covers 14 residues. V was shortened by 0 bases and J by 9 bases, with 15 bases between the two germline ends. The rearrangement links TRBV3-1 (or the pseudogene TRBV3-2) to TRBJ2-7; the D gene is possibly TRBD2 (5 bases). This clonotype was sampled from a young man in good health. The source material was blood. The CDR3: CASSQDWRARGQYF. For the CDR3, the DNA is TGTGCCAGCAGCCAAGATTGGCGGGCCCGAGGGCAGTACTTC.